The rows below give T cell receptor beta chains drawn from one sample of a study of Tregs in tolerant kidney transplant recipients. Generated by immunoSEQ multiplex PCR, the TCRdb table keeps only in-frame clones and is missing some. The repertoire holds about 100,000 clones, roughly 93% seen once, with about 1.5% in the top ten. The specimen was CD4+ T cells from blood (PBMCs), collected 12 months after the transplant. These TCRs come from a human patient who received a combined kidney and bone marrow transplant. Some T cells may be transferred from the graft donor. CDR3s include the opening cysteine and the closing phenylalanine or tryptophan. The order of the fields is J gene, V gene, clone size, D gene, CDR3 protein, CDR3 DNA. D genes are given only for firm matches. Clone size is not always given. Where it is, it says once, few, many or a class for expanded clones.

TRBJ1-5 TRBV25-1 . . CASSDPDRRGVGYQPQHF TGTGCCAGCAGTGATCCAGACAGGCGGGGGGTAGGATATCAGCCCCAGCATTTT
TRBJ1-1 TRBV12-5 . TRBD1 CASGTGVLNTEAFF TGTGCTAGTGGGACAGGGGTCCTGAACACTGAAGCTTTCTTT
TRBJ2-2 TRBV5-1 once TRBD1 CATKQGGNTGELFF TGCGCCACCAAACAGGGGGGGAACACCGGGGAGCTGTTTTTT
TRBJ2-5 TRBV18 . . CASSPRGGLETQYF TGTGCCAGCTCACCACGTGGGGGGTTGGAGACCCAGTACTTC
TRBJ2-5 TRBV4-1 . TRBD2 CASSQRPGLAGDETQYF TGCGCCAGCAGCCAGCGCCCGGGACTAGCGGGAGACGAGACCCAGTACTTC
TRBJ2-7 TRBV5-1 . TRBD1 CASSVGQVAFYEQYF TGCGCCAGCAGCGTGGGACAGGTAGCTTTCTACGAGCAGTACTTC
TRBJ2-7 TRBV11-3 . . CASSLDVRAYEQYF TGTGCCAGCAGCTTAGACGTGAGAGCCTACGAGCAGTACTTC
TRBJ1-1 TRBV2 . . CASRRDPQDTEAFF TGTGCCAGCAGGCGGGACCCCCAGGACACTGAAGCTTTCTTT
TRBJ2-4 TRBV19 . TRBD1 CASIQRGQNIQYF TGTGCCAGTATTCAAAGGGGGCAAAACATTCAGTACTTC
TRBJ2-7 TRBV7-2 . TRBD2 CASSLGGTSGGFHEQYF TGTGCCAGCAGCTTAGGTGGGACTAGCGGGGGGTTCCACGAGCAGTACTTC
TRBJ2-3 TRBV7-9 . . CASGRTGSTDTQYF TGTGCCAGCGGGCGGACGGGGAGCACAGATACGCAGTATTTT
TRBJ2-7 TRBV7-3 . TRBD2 CASSLASGGSYEQYF TGTGCCAGCAGCTTGGCTAGCGGGGGAAGCTACGAGCAGTACTTC
TRBJ2-7 TRBV11-3 . . CASSLQRVTPYEQYF TGTGCCAGCAGCTTACAGCGGGTTACCCCTTACGAGCAGTACTTC